The source of this TCR beta chain is a study of blood T cell repertoires in COVID-19. As processed by the authors: Cell counts per sample came from amplifying reference gene primers. Method: immunoSEQ multiplex PCR; TCRdb's copy keeps in-frame clones and lacks some. V and J calls and clone size follow that table, whereas D and trimming were derived from the DNA. The data show 400,000 or so clones, over 75% seen once. The CDR3 is made up of 16 amino acids. Germline V lookup: CDR1 LNHDA, CDR2 SQIVND (reference sequence). Between the trimmed V and J ends, which lost 3 bases and 3 bases, there was a span of 15 bases. Symptom resolution, clearance, or two negative PCRs marked the recovered donors of Cohort 3.

The TCR sequence derives from a man younger than 45 who had recovered from COVID-19. The chain has TRBV19 and TRBJ1-3, with D perhaps TRBD1 (5 bases). The sequenced sample consisted of PBMCs or T cells enriched from blood (not recorded which). As DNA, the CDR3 is TGTGCCAGTAGTATCTGGCAGGGCTTGATTGGAAACACCATATATTTT. It is translated as CASSIWQGLIGNTIYF.